This T cell receptor (beta chain) is from a study of regulatory T cells in long-lasting Graves disease. This clonotype showed up many times. The antigen remains unidentified. Researchers made TCR beta libraries by using iRepertoire HTBI primers and running Arm-PCR on CDR3 regions. TCRdb called the multiplex PCR reads again in MiXCR, with one record for every CDR3 protein. This table holds roughly 400,000 distinct CDR3 sequences, roughly 21% found once. Study results and limitations: Possibly, too few samples lowered accuracy. Newly diagnosed Graves' patients exceeded persistent ones in TCR diversity.

Time point specified: persistent/refractory GD, antithyroid drugs over 5 years with positive TRAb. RNA from PBMCs was the source of the TCR library. The CDR3 sequence is 12 residues long. V lost 0 bases and J lost 4, with 7 bases in between. Per germline, CDR1 DFQATT and CDR2 SNEGSKA (reference sequence). Source: peripheral blood mononuclear cells (PBMCs), taken when the disease was refractory, from a patient treated with antithyroid drugs. This sequence was found in a female donor with Graves disease. The rearrangement uses TRBV20-1 and TRBJ2-7; D not resolved. CDR3 amino acids: CSARESDYEQYF. The CDR3 coding sequence is TGCAGTGCTAGAGAGTCTGATTACGAGCAGTACTTC.